One sample yielded the 18 T cell receptor beta chains listed below, sequenced in a study of T cell repertoires in cytomegalovirus infection. Their antigens are not known. One entry per CDR3 protein, called by TCRdb with MiXCR from the reads. The repertoire has about 900,000 distinct CDR3 sequences, less than 35% of them found once; the top ten carry around 15%. The sequencing here drew on cultured CD8+ T cells from PBMCs, taken from culture after CMV antigen stimulation. These TCRs come from a human donor in good health (CMV status not recorded). Some clones in this sample may be carry-over from other donors' samples.

To note about this clonotype: This may stem from a read error, because a much larger clone lies one nucleotide away. This chain links TRBV6-8 with TRBJ1-1, with D unclear. The germline V gene encodes CDR1 MNHGY and CDR2 SAAAGT. Trimming took off 7 bases at V and 7 bases at J, with 13 bases between the two ends. This CDR3 contains 12 residues. CDR3 coding DNA: TGTGCCAGCATTAGGGCCGCCGATGAAGCTTTCTTT. This translates into CASIRAADEAFF.

In its sample, this clonotype was seen many times. The chain joins TRBV7-8 to TRBJ1-1; no reliable D call. Trimming took 5 bases from V and 0 from J, leaving 7 bases between them. The CDR3 spans 13 residues. Per the germline V gene, CDR1 is SGHVS and CDR2 is FQNEAQ. CDR3 region: CASSPIMNTEAFF. In DNA, the CDR3 is TGTGCCAGCAGCCCCATAATGAACACTGAAGCTTTCTTT. The whole variable domain, remainder taken from reference TRBV7-8 and TRBJ1-1, is GAGVSQSPRYKVAKRGQDVALRCDPISGHVSLFWYQQALGQGPEFLTYFQNEAQLDKSGLPSDRFFAERPEGSVSTLKIQRTQQEDSAVYLCASSPIMNTEAFFGQGTRLTVV.

Only a few counts were recorded for this clonotype. The J gene is TRBJ2-6, the V gene TRBV19, with a possible D match to TRBD1 (6 bases). V shed 3 bases and J shed 5 bases, with 11 bases lying between them. Germline V gene data show CDR1 as LNHDA and CDR2 as SQIVND (reference sequence). The CDR3 extends over 15 amino acids. The CDR3 coding sequence is TGTGCCAGTAGTATTACAGGGTTTCGGGCCAACGTCCTGACTTTC. Translation: CASSITGFRANVLTF.

This clonotype was detected only a few times. The chain is built from TRBV28 and TRBJ2-7; 10 bases are shared with TRBD2. This CDR3 is built from 16 residues. The V and J ends lost 4 bases and 2 bases, in that order; junction bases with no gene match: 8. The germline V gene encodes CDR1 MDHEN and CDR2 SYDVKM. CDR3 bases: TGTGCCAGCAGTTCCCTGCTAGCGGGGGAAACCTACGAGCAGTACGTC. This encodes CASSSLLAGETYEQYV.

The chain has TRBV5-3 and TRBJ2-3; TRBD2 matches 7 bases. TRBV5-3 is identified as an open reading frame with a role that is uncertain. This CDR3 is built from 12 residues. V lost 10 bases, J lost 3 bases, and 5 bases stayed unmatched. This chain's CDR3 is CASGEGTDTQYF. The CDR3 coding sequence is TGTGCCTCCGGGGAGGGTACAGATACGCAGTATTTT.

The chain links TRBV19 to TRBJ1-1; D may be TRBD1 (5 bases). Germline V gives CDR1 LNHDA, CDR2 SQIVND (reference sequence). CDR3 length: 15 residues. Trimming cost V 0 bases and J 0 bases, with 8 bases left between them. CDR3 sequence: CASSIETGMNTEAFF. The CDR3 region has the DNA TGTGCCAGTAGTATAGAAACAGGCATGAACACTGAAGCTTTCTTT. Using reference TRBV19 and TRBJ1-1 for the parts outside the CDR3, the full variable domain is DGGITQSPKYLFRKEGQNVTLSCEQNLNHDAMYWYRQDPGQGLRLIYYSQIVNDFQKGDIAEGYSVSREKKESFPLTVTSAQKNPTAFYLCASSIETGMNTEAFFGQGTRLTVV.

On this clonotype: A much bigger clone sits one base away, suggesting this may be a read error. The chain couples TRBV7-2 to TRBJ1-5; no reliable D call. The CDR3 is 15 amino acids. Germline CDR1 reads SGHTA; CDR2 reads FQGNSA. The V end lost 1 base, the J end lost 3 bases, and 10 bases lay between the germline ends. CDR3 region: CASSLVAANNQPQHF. The CDR3 DNA reads TGTGCCAGCAGCTTAGTTGCAGCGAACAATCAGCCCCAGCATTTT.

In this sample, this clonotype turned up once. The J gene is TRBJ1-5, the V gene TRBV28; 7 bases line up with TRBD1. Germline V gene lookup returns CDR1 MDHEN and CDR2 SYDVKM. This CDR3 region has 13 residues. Germline trimming cut 6 bases from V and 9 bases from J; bases unmatched to any gene: 8. CDR3 sequence reads: CASSRRDSRPQHF. The DNA for the CDR3 is TGTGCCAGCAGCCGCCGGGACAGTCGGCCCCAGCATTTT.

The chain carries TRBV19 and TRBJ1-1; D possibly corresponds to TRBD1 (5 bases). Trimming left V 7 bases short and J 0 bases short, with 21 bases between. This CDR3 region has 17 residues. CDR1 and CDR2 (germline): LNHDA, SQIVND (reference sequence). CDR3 nucleotide sequence: TGTGCCAGTAACCTACGACAGTTCCCTCCGGTGAACACTGAAGCTTTCTTT. It codes for CASNLRQFPPVNTEAFF.

Only a few counts were recorded for this clonotype. V usage is TRBV11-1 and J usage is TRBJ1-1; weak D call: TRBD1 (6 bases). This CDR3 is 14 amino acids long. V was cut by 4 bases and J by 4 bases, with 13 bases left in between. Germline values: CDR1 SGHAT, CDR2 FQDESV (reference sequence). The CDR3: CASSSKQGVTEAFF. The CDR3 DNA reads TGTGCCAGCAGCTCCAAACAGGGAGTCACTGAAGCTTTCTTT.

This clonotype turned up a few times. The J gene is TRBJ2-1, the V gene TRBV4-1, with 10 nucleotides matching TRBD2. Germline V gene lookup returns CDR1 MGHRA and CDR2 YSYEKL. CDR3 size: 17 residues. Losses at the gene ends were 0 bases for V and 0 bases for J; bases not matched to a gene: 2. CDR3 sequence reads: CASSQDLAGGSYNEQFF. The CDR3 region has the DNA TGCGCCAGCAGCCAAGATTTAGCGGGGGGCTCCTACAATGAGCAGTTCTTC.

About this clonotype itself: A read error may account for a junction end that differs from germline. DNA for the CDR3: TGTGCCAGCAGTTTAGACTATCGGAACACTGAAGCTTTCTTT. Its protein is CASSLDYRNTEAFF. The rearrangement uses TRBV11-2 and TRBJ1-1; the D is unclear. The CDR3 sequence is 14 residues long. CDR1 and CDR2 from the germline V gene are SGHAT and FQNNGV. Complete variable domain (other parts from reference TRBV11-2 and TRBJ1-1): EAGVAQSPRYKIIEKRQSVAFWCNPISGHATLYWYQQILGQGPKLLIQFQNNGVVDDSQLPKDRFSAERLKGVDSTLKIQPAKLEDSAVYLCASSLDYRNTEAFFGQGTRLTVV.

The V and J genes are TRBV15 and TRBJ2-7; 9 bases align to TRBD1. Germline lookup yields CDR1 LNHNV and CDR2 YYDKDF (reference sequence). The CDR3 runs to 15 residues. Trimming cost V 4 bases and J 5 bases; bases outside gene matches: 9. The CDR3: CATSNTRQGVDEQYV. The CDR3 DNA reads TGTGCCACCAGCAACACGAGACAGGGGGTGGACGAGCAGTACGTC.

This clonotype was seen at least ten times. Written as DNA, the CDR3 is TGTGCCAGCAGCTTAGATCGGCAGGGAAACACTGAAGCTTTCTTT. The encoded protein is CASSLDRQGNTEAFF. The V and J genes are TRBV7-2 and TRBJ1-1; possible D gene TRBD1, 5 bases. The germline V and J ends were trimmed by 1 base and 2 bases, with 11 bases remaining between them. Germline values: CDR1 SGHTA, CDR2 FQGNSA. This CDR3 is 15 amino acids long.

CDR3 loop: CASSLKTGNGYTF. In DNA, the CDR3 is TGCGCCAGCAGCTTGAAGACAGGGAATGGCTACACCTTC. The chain has TRBV5-1 and TRBJ1-2; TRBD1 matches at 7 bases. With V trimmed by 1 base and J by 6 bases, 3 bases remained unmatched. Germline V CDR1 and CDR2: SGHRS, YFSETQ. The CDR3 is made up of 13 amino acids.

V usage is TRBV6-2 or TRBV6-3 and J usage is TRBJ2-7; 7 nucleotides align to TRBD1. Germline V gene data show CDR1 as MNHEY and CDR2 as SVGEGT. This CDR3 has 13 residues. The CDR3 loop reads CASSIGTDYERYV. Here the CDR3 DNA reads TGTGCCAGCAGTATCGGGACAGATTACGAGCGGTACGTC.

This clonotype was recorded a few times. The chain joins TRBV7-9 to TRBJ1-2; D is possibly TRBD1 (6 bases). CDR1 is SEHNR, CDR2 FQNEAQ, per germline (reference sequence). Between the trimmed V and J ends, which lost 6 bases and 6 bases, there was a span of 23 bases. The CDR3 runs to 16 residues. For the CDR3, the DNA is TGTGCCAGCAGACGACCCGGGGGGGGCGAAGCGAATGGCTACACCTTC. This codes for CASRRPGGGEANGYTF.

This clonotype turned up a few times. The rearrangement joins TRBV20-1 to TRBJ2-3; TRBD2 aligns across 9 bases. V trimming: 0 bases; J trimming: 2 bases; junction bases outside the gene matches: 6. Germline CDR1 reads DFQATT; CDR2 reads SNEGSKA (reference sequence). The CDR3 consists of 16 residues. The chain's CDR3 is CSARDPRGGPTDTQYF. For the CDR3, the DNA is TGCAGTGCTAGAGATCCGCGGGGGGGCCCCACAGATACGCAGTATTTT.